These 3 T cell receptor beta chains originate from one sample sequenced in a study of technical replicates of blood from a handful of donors. Method: immunoSEQ multiplex PCR; TCRdb's copy keeps in-frame clones and lacks some. Altogether 60,000 to 70,000 clones are present, approximately 86% being singletons, with the ten largest covering more than 5%. The sequenced material came from PBMCs. Every receptor here comes from a human donor in good health. Some clones in this sample may be carry-over from other donors' samples.

The V and J genes are TRBV5-5 and TRBJ2-5; 8 bases fit TRBD1. Germline values: CDR1 SGHKS, CDR2 YYEKEE (reference sequence). The V and J ends lost 5 bases and 5 bases, in that order; junction bases with no gene match: 5. This CDR3 comprises 13 residues. CDR3 nucleotides: TGTGCCAGCAGTTTTCGACAGGGGGAGACCCAGTACTTC. Translation: CASSFRQGETQYF.

The chain recombines TRBV6-5 with TRBJ1-6; 10 bases are a match to TRBD1. The CDR3 totals 15 residues. The V gene end was trimmed by 7 bases and the J gene end by 9 bases; junction bases not matched to a gene: 9. Germline assignment: CDR1 MNHEY and CDR2 SVGAGI. CDR3 sequence (DNA): TGTGCCAGCAAGGGATGGACAGGGGGTAGTTCACCCCTCCACTTT. Amino acids: CASKGWTGGSSPLHF.

CDR3 in DNA: TGTGCCAGCAGTTTAAGACAGGGCTCCGGCTACACCTTC. It is translated as CASSLRQGSGYTF. V gene TRBV27 combines with J gene TRBJ1-2; 7 bases agree with TRBD1. V was pared by 2 bases and J by 8 bases, with 5 bases of the junction left unmatched. Looked up from germline, CDR1 is MNHEY and CDR2 is SMNVEV (reference sequence). The CDR3 runs to 13 residues.